The entry below describes one T cell receptor beta chain. The data belong to a study of identical twins. Through template switching, a universal primer site was introduced, and the cDNA contained unique molecular identifiers. TCRdb used MiXCR to reprocess the 5' RACE reads, holding one entry per CDR3 protein. The sample includes 500,000 to 600,000 distinct CDR3 sequences, under 25% of them seen just once. This CDR3 has 12 amino acids. After removal of 7 bases from V and 7 bases from J, the junction contained 6 bases not matched to a gene. Germline assignment: CDR1 SGHTA and CDR2 FQGNSA. These data are also associated with another study on T cells expressing NK-cell markers. That paper notes: The TCR beta repertoires were obtained from sorted CD3+CD56+NKG2C+, CD3+CD56+NKG2C- and CD3+CD56-NKG2C+ T cells. Among eight sequenced donors, seven carried HCMV seropositivity while one was seronegative. Sorting was restricted to alpha-beta TCR T cells by an anti-gamma-delta TCR antibody in several experiments.

The chain carries TRBV7-2 and TRBJ1-1; 7 positions match TRBD1. The sequenced sample consisted of CD4+ T cells sorted from blood. This sequence originates from a woman between 18 and 30 years old in good health. CDR3 loop: CASTTGLSEAFF. CDR3 DNA: TGTGCCAGCACGACAGGGTTGAGTGAAGCTTTCTTT.